One and the same sample provided the 18 T cell receptor beta chains below, sequenced in a study of graft-versus-host responses after intestinal transplantation (dated by TCRdb to the early 2020s). The antigens for these receptors are not known. The sample's time point, from its label and the paper: cells obtained before transplantation from donor or recipient. The library was prepared using the immunoSEQ multiplex PCR assay. TCRdb re-hosts the immuneACCESS table, in-frame sequences only. Its copies lack some clones; in the studies checked, an unresolved V gene accounts for under half of them, and the cause for the rest is not known. The sample table records tens of thousands of clones; roughly 90% of these occur just once. The ten largest clones take up nearly 0.11% of the sample. The material was unstimulated CD4+ T cells sorted from spleen or lymph node cells, obtained before intestinal transplant. The receptors were sampled from a human donor who received an intestinal transplant.

This chain uses TRBV15 with TRBJ1-1; tentative D call: TRBD1 (5 bases). CDR1 LNHNV and CDR2 YYDKDF come from the germline V gene (reference sequence). There are 16 residues in the CDR3. V lost 1 base and J lost 1, with 13 bases in between. The chain's CDR3 is CATSRAPRGGNTEAFF. The CDR3 DNA is TGTGCCACCAGCAGAGCCCCGAGGGGAGGGAACACTGAAGCTTTCTTT.

This clone came up a few times. The chain carries TRBV4-1 and TRBJ2-2, with D possibly TRBD2 on 6 matching bases. The CDR3 spans 16 residues. Germline loops: CDR1 MGHRA, CDR2 YSYEKL. Trimming took 1 base from V and 2 from J, leaving 11 bases between them. CDR3 nucleotides: TGCGCCAGCAGCCAAGGGGGGGACGGAAACACCGGGGAGCTGTTTTTT. Translation gives CASSQGGDGNTGELFF.

This clone has only one observation. The chain is built from TRBV4-1 and TRBJ1-3; 8 bases align to TRBD1. Germline trimming cut 8 bases from V and 3 bases from J; bases unmatched to any gene: 9. The germline gives CDR1 MGHRA, CDR2 YSYEKL. The CDR3 spans 15 residues. The CDR3 loop reads CASSATGGSGNTIYF. In nucleotides, the CDR3 is TGCGCCAGCTCCGCAACAGGGGGGAGTGGAAACACCATATATTTT.

The chain joins TRBV18 to TRBJ1-1, with a weak D call TRBD1 (5 bases). CDR3 size: 13 residues. V gave up 3 bases and J gave up 0 bases, with 5 bases separating them. Germline-derived CDR1 and CDR2 are KGHSH and LQKENI. In nucleotides, the CDR3 is TGTGCCAGCTCACCGACAGTGAACACTGAAGCTTTCTTT. The encoded protein is CASSPTVNTEAFF.

V usage is TRBV10-3 and J usage is TRBJ1-1, with 7 bases aligning to TRBD1. Germline CDR1 reads ENHRY; CDR2 reads SYGVKD. This CDR3 comprises 14 residues. J was trimmed by 0 bases and V by 7 bases; bases with no gene match: 5. CDR3 protein: CAIMRTGMNTEAFF. The CDR3 DNA reads as TGTGCCATCATGAGGACAGGAATGAACACTGAAGCTTTCTTT.

The rearrangement uses TRBV19 and TRBJ1-5; no clear D gene. The germline V and J ends were trimmed by 6 bases and 3 bases, with 18 bases remaining between them. The CDR3 sequence is 16 residues long. Germline V CDR1 and CDR2: LNHDA, SQIVND (reference sequence). CDR3 bases: TGTGCCAGTAGACCCGAGGGTTTAGGACCCAATCAGCCCCAGCATTTT. Translated: CASRPEGLGPNQPQHF.

The sample holds one count of this clone. The chain is built from TRBV23-1 and TRBJ2-2, with a possible D match to TRBD1 (6 bases). TRBV23-1 carries the ORF label, with uncertain function. This CDR3 comprises 18 residues. V was trimmed by 0 bases and J by 0 bases, leaving 14 bases between them. CDR3 nucleotide sequence: TGCGCCAGCAGTCAATCGCTGACAGGCGATACGAACACCGGGGAGCTGTTTTTT. It is translated as CASSQSLTGDTNTGELFF.

The chain recombines TRBV6-5 with TRBJ2-4, with a weak D call TRBD2 (6 bases). This CDR3 comprises 13 residues. Germline V gene lookup returns CDR1 MNHEY and CDR2 SVGAGI. Trimming shortened V by 0 bases and J by 8 bases, and 8 bases separated the two germline ends. Here the CDR3 DNA reads TGTGCCAGCAGTTACTCGGGGGAGGACATTCAGTACTTC. It yields the protein CASSYSGEDIQYF.

This rearrangement joins TRBV27 to TRBJ2-1; 7 bases line up with TRBD1. CDR1 and CDR2 from the germline V gene are MNHEY and SMNVEV (reference sequence). The CDR3 length is 15 residues. V gave up 2 bases and J gave up 2 bases; unmatched junction bases: 3. The CDR3 sequence is CASSLMGTAYNEQFF. The CDR3 nucleotides read TGTGCCAGCAGTTTAATGGGGACAGCCTACAATGAGCAGTTCTTC.

The V call is TRBV5-1, the J call TRBJ1-2; 9 positions match TRBD1. Germline V lookup: CDR1 SGHRS, CDR2 YFSETQ. With V trimmed by 4 bases and J by 6 bases, 4 bases remained unmatched. The CDR3 has 13 amino acids. The CDR3 here is CASSPDRGDGYTF. DNA of the CDR3: TGCGCCAGCAGCCCGGACAGGGGAGATGGCTACACCTTC.

The chain links TRBV5-1 to TRBJ2-3, with a possible D match to TRBD2 (6 bases). V lost 0 bases and J 8 bases, leaving 13 bases between the germline ends. Germline CDR1 reads SGHRS; CDR2 reads YFSETQ. The CDR3 is made up of 14 amino acids. For the CDR3, the DNA is TGCGCCAGCAGCTTGGGGGGGGAGCTCGGTACGCAGTATTTT. Protein: CASSLGGELGTQYF.

This chain links TRBV2 with TRBJ2-2, with D maybe TRBD1 (7 bases). Trimming stripped 7 bases from V and 6 bases from J, with 15 bases between. This CDR3 spans 14 amino acids. CDR1 and CDR2 (germline): SNHLY, FYNNEI. CDR3: CASNWQGGPGELFF. CDR3 nucleotides: TGTGCCAGCAATTGGCAGGGGGGACCCGGGGAGCTGTTTTTT. Full variable domain (outside the CDR3, taken from reference TRBV2 and TRBJ2-2): EPEVTQTPSHQVTQMGQEVILRCVPISNHLYFYWYRQILGQKVEFLVSFYNNEISEKSEIFDDQFSVERPDGSNFTLKIRSTKLEDSAMYFCASNWQGGPGELFFGEGSRLTVL.

Points on this clone: Its ends do not fully match the called genes, so a read error is possible. This same CDR3 is encoded by further DNA sequences in the sample. The chain carries TRBV7-7 and TRBJ2-5; D possibly uses TRBD1 or TRBD2 (5 bases each). The CDR3 has 14 amino acids. CDR1 and CDR2 (germline): SSHAT, FNYEAQ (reference sequence). The CDR3 sequence: CASSLGARGETQYF. CDR3 DNA: TGTGCTAGCAGCTTAGGGGCCCGAGGGGAGACCCAGTACTTC.

The chain has TRBV4-1 and TRBJ1-4, with 7 bases matching TRBD1. There are 15 residues in the CDR3. The V gene's germline CDR1 is MGHRA and CDR2 YSYEKL. The ends lost 6 bases at V and 3 bases at J; junction bases unmatched: 7. In DNA, the CDR3 is TGCGCCAGCAGGACAGGGTATAGTGCTAATGAAAAACTGTTTTTT. Translating it yields CASRTGYSANEKLFF.

This chain uses TRBV18 with TRBJ1-2; D perhaps matches TRBD1 (6 bases). V was shortened by 6 bases and J by 4 bases, with 9 bases between the two germline ends. Germline V gives CDR1 KGHSH, CDR2 LQKENI. The CDR3 extends over 12 amino acids. The DNA of the CDR3 is TGTGCCAGCTCGTCAGGGGCCTATGGCTACACCTTC. Protein: CASSSGAYGYTF. The complete variable domain, with remaining parts taken from reference TRBV18 and TRBJ1-2, reads NAGVMQNPRHLVRRRGQEARLRCSPMKGHSHVYWYRQLPEEGLKFMVYLQKENIIDESGMPKERFSAEFPKEGPSILRIQQVVRGDSAAYFCASSSGAYGYTFGSGTRLTVV.

This rearrangement joins TRBV4-1 to TRBJ2-3; TRBD1 agrees at 10 bases. Trimming took 4 bases from V and 5 from J; bases not matched to a gene: 6. This CDR3 comprises 15 residues. Germline CDR1 and CDR2: MGHRA and YSYEKL. CDR3 sequence reads: CASSLQGQGLDTQYF. The CDR3 nucleotides are TGCGCCAGCAGCCTCCAGGGACAGGGGCTAGATACGCAGTATTTT.

The chain links TRBV6-1 to TRBJ2-7, with D perhaps matching TRBD1 (6 bases). The germline V and J ends were trimmed by 6 bases and 3 bases, with 18 bases remaining between them. The CDR3 has 15 amino acids. Germline CDR1 and CDR2: MNHNS and SASEGT. CDR3 nucleotide sequence: TGTGCCAGCAGCCAAAGACAGGTCCCCGACTACGAGCAGTACTTC. Its translation: CASSQRQVPDYEQYF.

The gene calls are TRBV18 and TRBJ2-1, with TRBD2 matching 7 bases. Germline CDR1 is KGHSH and CDR2 is LQKENI. The CDR3 has 17 residues. The V segment lost 3 bases and the J segment 0 bases; nucleotides outside the gene matches: 8. This chain's CDR3 is CASSPVGGGSSYNEQFF. The CDR3 nucleotides are TGTGCCAGCTCACCGGTTGGCGGCGGGAGCTCCTACAATGAGCAGTTCTTC.